This entry is about one T cell receptor (beta chain). Its antigen is unidentified. These data originate in a study of cytomegalovirus exposure and HLA in healthy donors. The PCR was carried out with 60 Vbeta primers and 13 Jbeta primers. Profiling relied on immunoSEQ multiplex PCR, and the TCRdb table lists in-frame clones only, not all of them. This sample has roughly 240,000 clones, with just under 80% found just once. The study, taken as a whole, reports: Sequencing probably produced one cluster of sequence variants that were highly shared.

The length of the CDR3 is 17 residues. Looked up from germline, CDR1 is SGHAT and CDR2 is FQNNGV. V shed 5 bases, J shed 0 bases, and the junction held 7 bases outside the gene matches. What was sequenced was PBMCs. The J gene is TRBJ2-5, the V gene TRBV11-2; 12 bases align to TRBD2. This receptor was taken from a boy younger than 18 in good health and CMV-seronegative. The CDR3 DNA reads TGTGCCAGCAGCACACAACTAGCGGGGGGATACCAAGAGACCCAGTACTTC. Translated, it gives CASSTQLAGGYQETQYF.